A single sample gave rise to the 8 T cell receptor beta chains below, sequenced in a study of T cells after yellow fever vaccination. TCRdb re-derived calls from the 5' RACE reads in MiXCR, one entry per CDR3 protein. The table has under 700,000 distinct CDR3 sequences, roughly a sixth seen once. This sample comprised PBMCs, obtained 5 days after the first yellow fever vaccination. The receptor source for this set is a man aged 18 to 35 who received the YFV17D yellow fever vaccine.

V usage is TRBV18 and J usage is TRBJ1-6, with TRBD1 matching over 8 bases. The V gene end was trimmed by 1 base and the J gene end by 9 bases; junction bases not matched to a gene: 5. Germline V lookup: CDR1 KGHSH, CDR2 LQKENI. The CDR3 spans 15 residues. The CDR3 loop is CASSPRQGKVSPLHF. The CDR3, as DNA: TGTGCCAGCTCACCACGACAGGGGAAGGTTTCACCCCTCCACTTT.

This clonotype appeared a few times. The chain carries TRBV20-1 and TRBJ2-7; D might be TRBD2 (5 bases). This CDR3 spans 13 amino acids. V was trimmed by 5 bases and J by 4 bases, leaving 15 bases between them. The germline CDR1 and CDR2 sequences are DFQATT and SNEGSKA (reference sequence). CDR3 amino acids: CSAGRVGRYEQYV. CDR3 DNA sequence: TGCAGTGCTGGAAGGGTAGGGAGATACGAGCAGTACGTC.

This chain connects TRBV5-1 to TRBJ1-4, with 11 bases identical to TRBD1. Trimming removed 7 bases from V and 4 bases from J; junction bases left unmatched: 9. CDR1 and CDR2 (germline): SGHRS, YFSETQ. The CDR3 has 16 residues. CDR3 sequence: CASCRPGQGDNEKLFF. CDR3 nucleotides: TGCGCCAGCTGCCGACCGGGACAGGGGGATAATGAAAAACTGTTTTTT.

This chain connects TRBV7-9 to TRBJ2-2; TRBD2 might be the D (6 bases). The CDR3 spans 16 residues. With 5 bases removed from V and 7 bases from J, the gap between germline ends came to 20 bases. Germline lookup yields CDR1 SEHNR and CDR2 FQNEAQ (reference sequence). This CDR3 is CASSHGGLPGGGELFF. Here the CDR3 DNA reads TGTGCCAGCAGCCATGGGGGACTCCCTGGAGGCGGGGAGCTGTTTTTT.

The V gene is TRBV10-3, the J gene TRBJ2-7; 7 bases line up with TRBD1. V lost 6 bases, J lost 3 bases, and 8 bases stayed unmatched. This CDR3 contains 14 residues. Per the germline V gene, CDR1 is ENHRY and CDR2 is SYGVKD. For the CDR3, the DNA is TGTGCCATCAGCTACAGGGGACCAGGCTACGAGCAGTACTTC. This translates into CAISYRGPGYEQYF.

The V gene is TRBV5-1, the J gene TRBJ2-3, with 12 bases lining up with TRBD2. Germline V gene data show CDR1 as SGHRS and CDR2 as YFSETQ. This CDR3 is built from 17 residues. Unmatched junction bases numbered 10, after V lost 3 bases and J lost 5 bases. The CDR3 reads CASSYPTSGGIEDTQYF. In nucleotides, the CDR3 is TGCGCCAGCAGCTATCCGACTAGCGGGGGCATTGAAGATACGCAGTATTTT.

This clonotype was observed a few times. This sequence joins TRBV19 and TRBJ2-1, with D unclear. CDR3 size: 13 residues. The germline V gene has CDR1 LNHDA and CDR2 SQIVND (reference sequence). Trimming cost V 3 bases and J 2 bases, with 5 bases left between them. In DNA form, the CDR3 reads TGTGCCAGTAGTATCGGGCCCTACAATGAGCAGTTCTTC. Encoded protein: CASSIGPYNEQFF.

The rearrangement links TRBV20-1 to TRBJ2-1; either TRBD1 or TRBD2 may supply D (5 bases each). The CDR3 length is 14 residues. In germline, CDR1 is DFQATT, CDR2 SNEGSKA (reference sequence). V lost 6 bases and J lost 9, with 21 bases in between. CDR3 sequence: CSARDPPRYREQFF. The CDR3 DNA reads as TGCAGTGCCCGGGACCCGCCCCGGTACCGTGAGCAGTTCTTC.